This T cell receptor (beta chain) was recorded in a study of CD8 T cells in Susac syndrome. Peripheral blood CD8+ and CD4+ T cells were profiled by TCR beta sequencing. With random hexamers, about 0.45 to 1 ug RNA was reverse transcribed. The immunoSEQ assay covered 54 Vbeta and 13 Jbeta segments for CDR3. One entry per CDR3 protein results from TCRdb running MiXCR on the immunoSEQ multiplex PCR reads. The table records over 80,000 distinct CDR3 sequences, nearly 95% of them present only once. A word on this clonotype: What it recognizes is unknown.

General study results and limits: Susac-specific public clones found in total CD8+ repertoires numbered 15 to 20, and those in CD8+ TEMRA repertoires numbered several. TCR sequencing and HLA analysis covered a relatively small number of individuals.

This TCR came from a human donor with Susac syndrome. Sequenced: CD8+ T cells from PBMCs.

The CDR3 DNA follows: TGTGCCAGCAGAGAGTCAGGTGGGCGGGGATACGAGCAGTACTTC. Protein sequence: CASRESGGRGYEQYF. The chain is built from TRBV28 and TRBJ2-7; perhaps TRBD2 as D (6 bases). Germline V gene sequence: CDR1 MDHEN, CDR2 SYDVKM. CDR3 size: 15 residues. V lost 6 bases and J lost 4, with 19 bases in between.